The next 23 T cell receptor beta chains were all read from a single sample in a study of T-cell memory formation after mild COVID-19 (dated by TCRdb to about 2021). The method was 5' RACE. The sequencing machine was an Illumina NovaSeq 6000. TCRdb reprocessing: public reads trimmed at Q25 with fastp, clones called with MiXCR, in-frame beta chains kept. Entries that share a CDR3 protein sequence are merged under the most common genes and DNA. The sample profile shows about 310,000 distinct CDR3 sequences; roughly a fifth of them were found once. The ten largest clones represent approximately 21% of the sample. Sequences were obtained from PBMCs or a T cell subset sorted from them (not recorded which). These receptors came from a man aged 18 to 35 who had mild COVID-19 (a few samples of this study predate the infection). The sample titles of this study are shuffled in the database, so cell type and time point are left out; the donor was told from shared clones.

This chain connects TRBV20-1 to TRBJ2-1, with a tentative D call TRBD2 (6 bases). CDR3 size: 12 residues. V was pared by 6 bases and J by 6 bases, with 12 bases between. Per the germline V gene, CDR1 is DFQATT and CDR2 is SNEGSKA (reference sequence). CDR3 in amino acids: CSANMGLNEQFF. The CDR3 region has the DNA TGCAGTGCCAACATGGGACTCAATGAGCAGTTCTTC.

The table lists this clonotype with a few counts. The chain uses TRBV18 and TRBJ2-7; D might be TRBD2 (7 bases). CDR3 length: 14 amino acids. Trimming removed 1 base from V and 5 bases from J, with 12 bases in between. Germline V gives CDR1 KGHSH, CDR2 LQKENI. The CDR3 nucleotides read TGTGCCAGCTCACCACTGGAGGGGGGGGACGAGCAGTACTTC. Protein product: CASSPLEGGDEQYF.

J is TRBJ1-1 and V is TRBV29-1; D is possibly TRBD1 (6 bases). The V gene's germline CDR1 is SQVTM and CDR2 ANQGSEA. The length of the CDR3 is 13 residues. Trimming left V 7 bases short and J 0 bases short, with 12 bases between. The CDR3 reads CSAQGALNTEAFF. The CDR3 DNA reads TGCAGCGCACAGGGTGCCTTGAACACTGAAGCTTTCTTT.

The rearrangement links TRBV21-1 to TRBJ1-2. TRBV21-1 is reported as a pseudogene. The CDR3 extends over 15 amino acids. Here the CDR3 DNA reads TGTGCCAGCAGCAAAGCGTGGGCAGAAACCTATGGCTACACCTTC. Amino acids: CASSKAWAETYGYTF.

This clonotype was seen a few times. The chain has TRBV5-1 and TRBJ1-4, with 9 bases identical to TRBD1. V lost 4 bases and J lost 7; bases outside the gene matches: 5. Germline values: CDR1 SGHRS, CDR2 YFSETQ. This CDR3 has 14 residues. The CDR3 loop is CASSEGQGTEKLFF. For the CDR3, the DNA is TGCGCCAGCAGCGAGGGACAGGGTACTGAAAAACTGTTTTTT.

This clonotype was counted many times. The rearrangement uses TRBV7-2 and TRBJ2-7; 7 nucleotides line up with TRBD1. Germline-derived CDR1 and CDR2 are SGHTA and FQGNSA. V dropped 5 bases and J dropped 3; count of bases not matched to a gene: 4. The CDR3 runs to 13 residues. The CDR3 sequence: CASSPTGFYEQYV. DNA of the CDR3: TGTGCCAGCAGCCCGACAGGGTTCTACGAGCAGTACGTC.

The chain uses TRBV19 and TRBJ1-5; 8 nucleotides match TRBD1. CDR1 is LNHDA, CDR2 SQIVND, per germline (reference sequence). The V and J ends lost 1 base and 7 bases, in that order; junction bases with no gene match: 6. The CDR3 extends over 15 amino acids. CDR3 sequence reads: CASSIGQGRWQPQHF. CDR3 DNA sequence: TGTGCCAGTAGTATAGGACAGGGGAGATGGCAGCCCCAGCATTTT.

This clonotype was picked up a small number of times. CDR3 DNA: TGCAGTGCTGCCAAGGGGGGGTCCTACAATGAGCAGTTCTTC. Amino acid sequence: CSAAKGGSYNEQFF. The chain combines TRBV20-1 with TRBJ2-1; a possible D gene is TRBD2 (7 bases). Germline loops: CDR1 DFQATT, CDR2 SNEGSKA (reference sequence). V dropped 5 bases and J dropped 1 base, with 12 bases sitting between them. The CDR3 has 14 residues.

This clonotype has more than one count but fewer than ten. V and J are TRBV5-1 and TRBJ2-3; D is possibly TRBD2 (6 bases). Germline values: CDR1 SGHRS, CDR2 YFSETQ. Trimming stripped 4 bases from V and 5 bases from J, with 14 bases between. CDR3 length: 14 residues. The CDR3 coding sequence is TGCGCCAGCAGCCTTGCCGGGACTTTAGATACGCAGTATTTT. This sequence encodes CASSLAGTLDTQYF.

V usage is TRBV15 and J usage is TRBJ2-2, with D possibly being TRBD2 (6 bases). The CDR3 is made up of 13 amino acids. Trimming stripped 4 bases from V and 5 bases from J, with 8 bases between. The germline V gene encodes CDR1 LNHNV and CDR2 YYDKDF (reference sequence). The CDR3 sequence is CATSTAGTGELFF. CDR3 nucleotide sequence: TGTGCCACCAGCACCGCGGGGACCGGGGAGCTGTTTTTT.

This clonotype occurred a few times. CDR3 residues: CASSLLGGNQPQHF. The CDR3 DNA sequence: TGTGCCAGCAGTTTATTGGGGGGCAATCAGCCCCAGCATTTT. J is TRBJ1-5 and V is TRBV27; maybe TRBD1 (5 bases). Between the trimmed V and J ends, which lost 1 base and 2 bases, there was a span of 6 bases. Germline V CDR1 and CDR2: MNHEY, SMNVEV (reference sequence). This CDR3 is built from 14 residues.

A few counts support this clonotype. The CDR3 protein is CASSVEGGPHTEAFF. CDR3 in DNA: TGTGCCAGCAGTGTTGAGGGGGGGCCACACACTGAAGCTTTCTTT. The V call is TRBV12-3 or TRBV12-4, the J call TRBJ1-1; D perhaps matches TRBD1 (6 bases). The CDR3 length is 15 residues. The V end was cut by 5 bases, the J end by 3 bases, with 16 bases between.

This clonotype was counted a single time. This chain connects TRBV6-5 to TRBJ1-6, with TRBD1 identical over 7 bases. With 6 bases clipped from V and 2 bases from J, the junction kept 10 bases outside the gene matches. Germline V gives CDR1 MNHEY, CDR2 SVGAGI. The CDR3 is made up of 17 amino acids. CDR3 in DNA: TGTGCCAGCAGCCTCGACAGGGCTTCGGCCTATAATTCACCCCTCCACTTT. It yields the protein CASSLDRASAYNSPLHF.

The chain uses TRBV20-1 and TRBJ2-5; D may be TRBD1 (5 bases). V dropped 1 base and J dropped 4 bases, with 10 bases sitting between them. The length of the CDR3 is 13 residues. The germline gives CDR1 DFQATT, CDR2 SNEGSKA (reference sequence). CDR3 sequence: CSARAPGSETQYF. As DNA, the CDR3 is TGCAGTGCTAGAGCCCCAGGGTCAGAGACCCAGTACTTC.

The genes are TRBV7-9 and TRBJ1-3; D is unresolved. The CDR3 is made up of 14 amino acids. V lost 4 bases to trimming and J lost 0 bases, with 7 bases between them. Germline CDR1 reads SEHNR; CDR2 reads FQNEAQ (reference sequence). In DNA form, the CDR3 reads TGTGCCAGCAGCTATACAGCCTCTGGAAACACCATATATTTT. This codes for CASSYTASGNTIYF.

This rearrangement joins TRBV14 to TRBJ1-1; TRBD1 matches 9 bases. The CDR3 consists of 15 residues. CDR1 SGHDN and CDR2 FVKESK come from the germline V gene. Trimming at V came to 2 bases and at J to 4 bases, leaving 5 bases not matched to a gene. The CDR3 reads CASSQLTGGGTEAFF. CDR3 in DNA: TGTGCCAGCAGCCAATTGACAGGGGGAGGCACTGAAGCTTTCTTT.

This chain connects TRBV7-8 to TRBJ1-5, with a tentative D call TRBD1 (5 bases). CDR1 and CDR2 from the germline V gene are SGHVS and FQNEAQ. This CDR3 region has 16 residues. V lost 4 bases and J 0 bases, leaving 13 bases between the germline ends. CDR3 in amino acids: CASSSDRGSSNQPQHF. DNA of the CDR3: TGTGCCAGCAGCTCGGACCGGGGCTCTAGCAATCAGCCCCAGCATTTT.

This clonotype was detected many times. V usage is TRBV12-3 or TRBV12-4 and J usage is TRBJ2-1, with D uncertain. The CDR3 is made up of 14 amino acids. V was cut by 5 bases and J by 5 bases, with 13 bases left in between. CDR3 loop: CASSTFVMNNEQFF. The CDR3 DNA reads TGTGCCAGCAGTACGTTTGTGATGAACAATGAGCAGTTCTTC.

The CDR3 sequence is CASRGATDTQYF. CDR3 coding DNA: TGTGCCAGCAGGGGGGCCACAGATACGCAGTATTTT. The V and J genes are TRBV9 and TRBJ2-3, with a tentative D call TRBD1 (6 bases). V was cut by 5 bases and J by 2 bases, with 6 bases left in between. Germline CDR1 is SGDLS and CDR2 is YYNGEE. The CDR3 is 12 residues long. The entire variable domain, with the rest obtained from reference TRBV9 and TRBJ2-3, is as follows: DSGVTQTPKHLITATGQRVTLRCSPRSGDLSVYWYQQSLDQGLQFLIQYYNGEERAKGNILERFSAQQFPDLHSELNLSSLELGDSALYFCASRGATDTQYFGPGTRLTVL.

At least ten counts were recorded for this clonotype. The chain joins TRBV5-1 to TRBJ1-1; tentatively, D is TRBD1 (5 bases). Trimming pared 4 bases from V and 1 base from J, leaving 11 bases between. Germline lookup yields CDR1 SGHRS and CDR2 YFSETQ. This CDR3 spans 14 amino acids. The CDR3: CASSPRGENTEAFF. DNA of the CDR3: TGCGCCAGCAGCCCCCGGGGGGAGAACACTGAAGCTTTCTTT.

A few counts support this clonotype. V and J are TRBV4-2 and TRBJ2-1, with TRBD2 identical over 9 bases. Losses at the gene ends were 0 bases for V and 8 bases for J; bases not matched to a gene: 5. Germline loops: CDR1 LGHNA, CDR2 YNFKEQ. The CDR3 contains 15 residues. The CDR3 region has the DNA TGTGCCAGCAGCCAAGAAATAGCGGGGGTATATGAGCAGTTCTTC. Translating gives CASSQEIAGVYEQFF.

The chain uses TRBV6-1 and TRBJ1-1; D may be TRBD1 (5 bases). The CDR3 has 9 residues. Germline loops: CDR1 MNHNS, CDR2 SASEGT. The V end was cut by 8 bases, the J end by 10 bases, with 8 bases between. The CDR3 region has the DNA TGTGCCAGCGGGACGCGAGCTTTCTTT. Its translation is CASGTRAFF.

The chain has TRBV29-1 and TRBJ2-3; a weak D match, TRBD2 (7 bases). V dropped 2 bases and J dropped 4 bases, with 16 bases sitting between them. The V gene's germline CDR1 is SQVTM and CDR2 ANQGSEA. This CDR3 comprises 15 residues. The CDR3 loop reads CSVEQTGLGADTQYF. The CDR3 DNA reads as TGCAGCGTTGAACAGACAGGACTAGGAGCAGATACGCAGTATTTT.